In this sample, the clone carrying this TCR beta chain turned up a few times. Its matching antigen is unknown. This CDR3 comprises 15 residues. V was pared by 5 bases and J by 4 bases, with 6 bases of the junction left unmatched. Germline V gene data show CDR1 as LNHDA and CDR2 as SQIVND (reference sequence). The sample comes from a study of molecular identifiers for immune sequencing clone quantification. Each CDR3 protein is one row after TCRdb ran MiXCR on the PCR reads. The sample has hundreds of thousands of distinct CDR3 sequences; roughly a quarter are singletons. Study-wide results and caveats: Barcodes shared by identical TCR molecules could lead to underestimated sizes of highly expanded clones.

The chain is built from TRBV19 and TRBJ2-2; 8 bases are shared with TRBD2. The sequence was obtained from a human donor in good health. Some libraries in this study had Jurkat cell RNA spiked in. The sample was naive CD8+ T cells from blood, with Jurkat cell RNA spiked in. Indicated subset: FACS-sorted CD8+CD4-CCR7+CD45RA+ naive T cells. Here the CDR3 DNA reads TGTGCCAGTAGTCCACTAGCGGTAGGCACCGGGGAGCTGTTTTTT. The encoded protein is CASSPLAVGTGELFF. Drawing the rest from reference TRBV19 and TRBJ2-2, the complete variable domain is DGGITQSPKYLFRKEGQNVTLSCEQNLNHDAMYWYRQDPGQGLRLIYYSQIVNDFQKGDIAEGYSVSREKKESFPLTVTSAQKNPTAFYLCASSPLAVGTGELFFGEGSRLTVL.